Following are 10 T cell receptor beta chains from one sample sequenced in a study of shared clonotypes between healthy human individuals. Here immunoSEQ multiplex PCR was the method, and the copy in TCRdb shows in-frame clones only, minus some. The sample gives over a million clones, 70% to 80% of which show up once; about 1.5% is in the top ten. Sample: memory CD4+ T cells sorted from blood. Noted subset: CD45RA-negative fraction. The receptor set was obtained from a man between 18 and 29 years old in good health.

The V gene is TRBV6-5, the J gene TRBJ2-7; 11 positions agree with TRBD2. The ends lost 6 bases at V and 6 bases at J; junction bases unmatched: 10. CDR1 is MNHEY and CDR2 is SVGAGI in the germline V gene. There are 15 residues in the CDR3. Here the CDR3 reads CASSRTSGSLGEQYF. The DNA of the CDR3 is TGTGCCAGCAGCCGAACTAGCGGGAGTTTAGGCGAGCAGTACTTC.

This clone was picked up a small number of times. This sequence joins TRBV9 and TRBJ1-1; D not certain. This CDR3 has 14 residues. V was clipped by 1 base and J by 4 bases, with 11 bases between them. CDR1 SGDLS and CDR2 YYNGEE come from the germline V gene. The CDR3 reads CASSVRALGTEAFF. As DNA, the CDR3 is TGTGCCAGCAGCGTAAGGGCACTGGGCACTGAAGCTTTCTTT.

This chain connects TRBV6-5 to TRBJ2-6; D remains unclear. Germline V gene lookup returns CDR1 MNHEY and CDR2 SVGAGI. This CDR3 spans 15 amino acids. The germline V and J ends were trimmed by 2 bases and 0 bases, with 5 bases remaining between them. For the CDR3, the DNA is TGTGCCAGCAGTTACATAGTCTCTGGGGCCAACGTCCTGACTTTC. As protein: CASSYIVSGANVLTF.

The gene calls are TRBV6-5 and TRBJ2-3; possibly TRBD1 for D (5 bases). V was pared by 6 bases and J by 4 bases, with 17 bases between. The CDR3 is 15 amino acids. The germline V gene encodes CDR1 MNHEY and CDR2 SVGAGI. The CDR3 DNA follows: TGTGCCAGCAGCCTGGGTAGGGGATTGGCAGATACGCAGTATTTT. This gives the protein CASSLGRGLADTQYF.

The chain uses TRBV29-1 and TRBJ2-7; tentatively, D is TRBD1 (6 bases). This CDR3 has 13 amino acids. The germline V gene encodes CDR1 SQVTM and CDR2 ANQGSEA. Trimming took 7 bases from V and 0 from J, leaving 13 bases between them. The chain's CDR3 is CSAIKDSSYEQYF. The CDR3 DNA is TGCAGCGCCATAAAGGACAGCTCCTACGAGCAGTACTTC.

To note about this clone: The sample carries other DNA sequences with the same CDR3. This rearrangement joins TRBV7-9 to TRBJ2-6; unclear D gene. The CDR3 is 14 amino acids. Trimming took off 3 bases at V and 0 bases at J, with 3 bases between the two ends. Per germline, CDR1 SEHNR and CDR2 FQNEAQ (reference sequence). CDR3: CASSLASGANVLTF. The CDR3 region has the DNA TGTGCCAGCAGCTTGGCCTCTGGGGCCAACGTCCTGACTTTC. The full variable domain, its missing parts supplied by reference TRBV7-9 and TRBJ2-6, is DTGVSQNPRHKITKRGQNVTFRCDPISEHNRLYWYRQTLGQGPEFLTYFQNEAQLEKSRLLSDRFSAERPKGSFSTLEIQRTEQGDSAMYLCASSLASGANVLTFGAGSRLTVL.

The DNA for the CDR3 is TGTGCCAGCAGCTTTGGCCCGCTAGCGGGTTACGAGCAGTACTTC. The encoded protein is CASSFGPLAGYEQYF. The rearrangement uses TRBV13 and TRBJ2-7; TRBD2 matches at 8 bases. The germline CDR1 and CDR2 sequences are PRHDT and FYEKMQ (reference sequence). This CDR3 is built from 15 residues. Trimming removed 3 bases from V and 4 bases from J; junction bases left unmatched: 8.

The genes are TRBV18 and TRBJ2-5, with unresolved D. Germline assignment: CDR1 KGHSH and CDR2 LQKENI. This CDR3 region has 15 residues. V shed 3 bases and J shed 0 bases, with 11 bases lying between them. In nucleotides, the CDR3 is TGTGCCAGCTCACCCGACCGGGTCCACCAAGAGACCCAGTACTTC. Protein: CASSPDRVHQETQYF. Full variable domain (missing parts from reference TRBV18 and TRBJ2-5): NAGVMQNPRHLVRRRGQEARLRCSPMKGHSHVYWYRQLPEEGLKFMVYLQKENIIDESGMPKERFSAEFPKEGPSILRIQQVVRGDSAAYFCASSPDRVHQETQYFGPGTRLLVL.

In the case of this clone: In the same sample, other DNA sequences code for this CDR3. V is TRBV30 and J is TRBJ1-3; 10 bases align to TRBD1. J was trimmed by 0 bases and V by 5 bases; bases with no gene match: 1. The CDR3 runs 14 residues. Per the germline V gene, CDR1 is GTSNPN and CDR2 is SVGIG (reference sequence). CDR3 bases: TGTGCCTGGGGACAGGGGGGCTCTGGAAACACCATATATTTT. This codes for CAWGQGGSGNTIYF. Based on the CDR3 plus reference TRBV30 and TRBJ1-3, the full variable domain is SQTIHQWPATLVQPVGSPLSLECTVEGTSNPNLYWYRQAAGRGLQLLFYSVGIGQISSEVPQNLSASRPQDRQFILSSKKLLLSDSGFYLCAWGQGGSGNTIYFGEGSWLTVV.

The chain is built from TRBV30 and TRBJ2-4, with D hard to call. Germline V lookup: CDR1 GTSNPN, CDR2 SVGIG (reference sequence). This CDR3 is 15 amino acids long. Trimming stripped 1 base from V and 1 base from J, with 11 bases between. The CDR3 spells CAWSGPQVAKNIQYF. The CDR3, as DNA: TGTGCCTGGAGTGGGCCCCAAGTGGCCAAAAACATTCAGTACTTC.